What follows are 4 T cell receptor beta chains derived from one specimen sequenced in a study of blood T cell repertoires in COVID-19. Using immunoSEQ multiplex PCR, the repertoire was profiled, and TCRdb retains in-frame clones only, with some absent. Among over 30,000 clones listed, approximately 88% were seen once. Sequencing was done on a sample of peripheral blood. These receptors were taken from a human donor in a cohort sampled during active COVID-19.

This clone was seen a few times. The gene calls are TRBV19 and TRBJ2-5; the match to TRBD2 covers 8 bases. Germline CDR1 reads LNHDA; CDR2 reads SQIVND (reference sequence). This CDR3 is built from 14 residues. After removal of 1 base from V and 5 bases from J, the junction contained 3 bases not matched to a gene. The CDR3 spells CASSIAGGPETQYF. The CDR3 nucleotides are TGTGCCAGTAGTATAGCGGGAGGGCCGGAGACCCAGTACTTC.

The chain has TRBV4-2 and TRBJ2-5; TRBD2 matches at 12 bases. Germline CDR1 reads LGHNA; CDR2 reads YNFKEQ. This CDR3 spans 14 amino acids. Germline trimming cut 8 bases from V and 7 bases from J; bases unmatched to any gene: 8. In DNA, the CDR3 is TGTGCCAGCGAGGGACTAGCGGGCTCGGGGACCCAGTACTTC. This encodes CASEGLAGSGTQYF.

V gene TRBV5-6 combines with J gene TRBJ1-1; a possible D gene is TRBD1 (6 bases). Between the trimmed V and J ends, which lost 1 base and 0 bases, there was a span of 7 bases. CDR1 is SGHDT, CDR2 YYEEEE, per germline. This CDR3 has 14 amino acids. CDR3 nucleotides: TGTGCCAGCAGCTTGTCAGGGGTGAACACTGAAGCTTTCTTT. Encoded protein: CASSLSGVNTEAFF.

This rearrangement joins TRBV18 to TRBJ2-1, with D perhaps TRBD1 (5 bases). Trimming cost V 4 bases and J 0 bases, with 7 bases left between them. The CDR3 runs 14 residues. The germline CDR1 and CDR2 sequences are KGHSH and LQKENI. The CDR3 bases are TGTGCCAGCTCACAAGGGGTCTCCTACAATGAGCAGTTCTTC. Translated, it gives CASSQGVSYNEQFF.